One and the same sample provided the 11 T cell receptor beta chains below, sequenced in a study of blood T cell repertoires in COVID-19. This table comes from immunoSEQ multiplex PCR, and its TCRdb copy is limited to in-frame clones, with some not included. The data contain 30,000 to 35,000 clones, roughly 80% of them singletons. The specimen was peripheral blood. Receptors were obtained from a man in his fifties or sixties with acute or convalescent COVID-19.

The sample holds a few counts of this clone. V usage is TRBV6-4 and J usage is TRBJ2-1; 12 positions match TRBD2. The CDR3 is made up of 14 amino acids. The ends lost 4 bases at V and 6 bases at J; junction bases unmatched: 1. Germline V gene lookup returns CDR1 MRHNA and CDR2 SNTAGT. Here the CDR3 reads CASSVLAGGNEQFF. CDR3 in DNA: TGTGCCAGCAGTGTACTAGCGGGAGGCAATGAGCAGTTCTTC.

The chain links TRBV30 to TRBJ1-2; no firm D call. Deletions cut 0 bases from V and 7 bases from J, with 12 bases between. Germline values: CDR1 GTSNPN, CDR2 SVGIG (reference sequence). The CDR3 runs to 13 residues. The CDR3 loop is CAWSVAASSGYTF. The CDR3 DNA sequence: TGTGCCTGGAGTGTGGCGGCTTCTAGTGGCTACACCTTC.

The chain carries TRBV3-1 (or the pseudogene TRBV3-2) and TRBJ1-3; D is perhaps TRBD1 (5 bases). V lost 4 bases and J lost 4, with 14 bases in between. The CDR3 is made up of 15 amino acids. Germline loops: CDR1 LGHDT, CDR2 YNNKEL (reference sequence). CDR3 sequence reads: CASSPLTGVGNTIYF. The CDR3 bases are TGTGCCAGCAGCCCCCTAACGGGGGTCGGAAACACCATATATTTT.

This chain joins TRBV28 and TRBJ2-7; D is ambiguous. Trimming removed 3 bases from V and 2 bases from J, with 14 bases in between. Germline V gives CDR1 MDHEN, CDR2 SYDVKM. The CDR3 has 15 residues. The CDR3 DNA sequence: TGTGCCAGCAGTTTGAGGAGAGACGGCACCTACGAGCAGTACTTC. It encodes CASSLRRDGTYEQYF. Complete variable domain (other parts from reference TRBV28 and TRBJ2-7): DVKVTQSSRYLVKRTGEKVFLECVQDMDHENMFWYRQDPGLGLRLIYFSYDVKMKEKGDIPEGYSVSREKKERFSLILESASTNQTSMYLCASSLRRDGTYEQYFGPGTRLTVT.

CDR3 loop: CASSFTSGASYEQYF. The CDR3 bases are TGTGCCAGCAGCTTTACTAGCGGTGCATCCTACGAGCAGTACTTC. The rearrangement uses TRBV7-6 and TRBJ2-7; 8 nucleotides line up with TRBD2. Per germline, CDR1 SGHVS and CDR2 FNYEAQ. The V gene end was trimmed by 3 bases and the J gene end by 1 base; junction bases not matched to a gene: 5. This CDR3 has 15 amino acids.

This clone occurred once. The chain has TRBV29-1 and TRBJ2-1, with 7 positions matching TRBD2. The CDR3 length is 14 residues. Trimming cost V 6 bases and J 9 bases; bases outside gene matches: 14. From germline, CDR1 is SQVTM and CDR2 ANQGSEA. CDR3 loop: CSVHRYGLVREQFF. DNA of the CDR3: TGCAGCGTCCACAGATATGGACTAGTCCGTGAGCAGTTCTTC.

Here the CDR3 DNA reads TGCGCCAGCAGTCAATCAGAGTCGACACGCGATAGCAATCAGCCCCAGCATTTT. Its protein product is CASSQSESTRDSNQPQHF. The chain combines TRBV23-1 with TRBJ1-5, with D unclear. TRBV23-1 is recorded as an ORF, its role being uncertain. The CDR3 loop spans 18 amino acids. The V end lost 0 bases, the J end lost 0 bases, and 15 bases lay between the germline ends.

The V and J genes are TRBV7-8 and TRBJ2-3; 10 nucleotides agree with TRBD2. The ends lost 1 base at V and 4 bases at J; junction bases unmatched: 8. The CDR3 consists of 17 residues. CDR1 SGHVS and CDR2 FQNEAQ come from the germline V gene. This chain's CDR3 is CASSLVSGRAVADTQYF. The CDR3 DNA reads TGTGCCAGCAGCTTAGTCAGCGGGAGGGCCGTGGCAGATACGCAGTATTTT.

The chain couples TRBV30 to TRBJ1-2, with 8 bases fitting TRBD1. The germline V gene encodes CDR1 GTSNPN and CDR2 SVGIG (reference sequence). This CDR3 contains 12 residues. Trimming removed 5 bases from V and 7 bases from J; junction bases left unmatched: 6. The CDR3 here is CAWATGTGGYTF. CDR3 sequence (DNA): TGTGCCTGGGCCACCGGGACAGGTGGCTACACCTTC.

The chain carries TRBV19 and TRBJ1-2; D may be TRBD1 (5 bases). The germline V gene has CDR1 LNHDA and CDR2 SQIVND (reference sequence). Trimming stripped 5 bases from V and 6 bases from J, with 19 bases between. The CDR3 loop spans 15 amino acids. The CDR3 sequence is CASSSQGSPWDGYTF. CDR3 bases: TGTGCCAGTAGTTCCCAGGGATCCCCTTGGGATGGCTACACCTTC. Full variable domain (outside the CDR3, taken from reference TRBV19 and TRBJ1-2): DGGITQSPKYLFRKEGQNVTLSCEQNLNHDAMYWYRQDPGQGLRLIYYSQIVNDFQKGDIAEGYSVSREKKESFPLTVTSAQKNPTAFYLCASSSQGSPWDGYTFGSGTRLTVV.

V gene TRBV6-1 combines with J gene TRBJ2-5; 11 bases align to TRBD2. The CDR3 contains 17 residues. Trimming at V came to 2 bases and at J to 6 bases, leaving 11 bases not matched to a gene. Germline assignment: CDR1 MNHNS and CDR2 SASEGT. The CDR3 here is CASSEKPYSGGAKTQYF. As DNA, the CDR3 is TGTGCCAGCAGTGAAAAACCCTATAGCGGGGGGGCGAAGACCCAGTACTTC.